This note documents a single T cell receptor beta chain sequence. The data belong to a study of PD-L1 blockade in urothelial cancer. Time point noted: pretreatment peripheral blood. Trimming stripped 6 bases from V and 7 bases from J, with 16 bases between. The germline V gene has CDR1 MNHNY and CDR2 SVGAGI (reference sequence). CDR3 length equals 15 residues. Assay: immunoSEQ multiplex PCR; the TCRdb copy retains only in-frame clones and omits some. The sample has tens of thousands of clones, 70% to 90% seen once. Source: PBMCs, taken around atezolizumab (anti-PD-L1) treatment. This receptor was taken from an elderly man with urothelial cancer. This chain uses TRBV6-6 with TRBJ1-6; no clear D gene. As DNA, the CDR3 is TGTGCCAGCAGAAAGGTGGGCATAACGAATTCACCCCTCCACTTT. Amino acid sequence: CASRKVGITNSPLHF.